These 14 T cell receptor beta chains came from one sample sequenced in a study of cytomegalovirus exposure and HLA in healthy donors. The PCR was carried out with 60 Vbeta primers and 13 Jbeta primers. Profiled with immunoSEQ multiplex PCR; TCRdb holds only in-frame clones, not every one. Recorded here are roughly 150,000 clones; the top ten clones represent around 1.5%. Sequencing was done on a sample of PBMCs. These receptors were obtained from a woman in her forties or fifties in good health and CMV-seronegative.

The rearrangement links TRBV15 to TRBJ1-3; 7 bases match TRBD1. The CDR3 length is 16 residues. V trimming: 0 bases; J trimming: 0 bases; junction bases outside the gene matches: 2. From germline, CDR1 is LNHNV and CDR2 YYDKDF (reference sequence). CDR3 nucleotide sequence: TGTGCCACCAGCAGAGAAAGGGACAGCTCTGGAAACACCATATATTTT. Translated, it gives CATSRERDSSGNTIYF.

This chain's CDR3 is CAWSAWAQGEKLFF. CDR3 in DNA: TGTGCCTGGAGTGCCTGGGCGCAAGGCGAAAAACTGTTTTTT. This rearrangement joins TRBV30 to TRBJ1-4; D ambiguous. Germline assignment: CDR1 GTSNPN and CDR2 SVGIG (reference sequence). The length of the CDR3 is 14 residues. V lost 1 base and J lost 8, with 14 bases in between.

The V and J genes are TRBV6-1 and TRBJ2-7, with 10 bases lining up with TRBD2. The germline gives CDR1 MNHNS, CDR2 SASEGT. The CDR3 is made up of 14 amino acids. With V trimmed by 6 bases and J by 6 bases, 8 bases remained unmatched. CDR3 protein: CASSASGGAIEQYF. The CDR3 DNA sequence: TGTGCCAGCAGCGCCAGCGGGGGGGCGATCGAGCAGTACTTC.

V usage is TRBV9 and J usage is TRBJ1-3; TRBD1 agrees at 7 bases. Germline V lookup: CDR1 SGDLS, CDR2 YYNGEE. The CDR3 loop spans 15 amino acids. V lost 3 bases to trimming and J lost 5 bases; unmatched junction nucleotides: 8. CDR3 loop: CASSELRDSRNTIYF. For the CDR3, the DNA is TGTGCCAGCAGCGAGCTCCGGGACAGTCGAAACACCATATATTTT.

The gene calls are TRBV6-5 and TRBJ1-1; 7 nucleotides agree with TRBD1. Unmatched junction bases numbered 12, after V lost 7 bases and J lost 4 bases. CDR3 length: 15 residues. The germline V gene encodes CDR1 MNHEY and CDR2 SVGAGI. For the CDR3, the DNA is TGTGCCAGCACCGACACTTACAGGGGCTCCACTGAAGCTTTCTTT. Its translation is CASTDTYRGSTEAFF.

V gene TRBV28 combines with J gene TRBJ1-5; D perhaps matches TRBD1 (5 bases). Trimming cost V 8 bases and J 16 bases, with 27 bases left between them. The CDR3 length is 14 residues. The germline CDR1 and CDR2 sequences are MDHEN and SYDVKM. Here the CDR3 DNA reads TGTGCCAGCGTCCCGCCGACAGACCCTGGGGTTGGACATTTT. Translated: CASVPPTDPGVGHF. Drawing the rest from reference TRBV28 and TRBJ1-5, the complete variable domain is DVKVTQSSRYLVKRTGEKVFLECVQDMDHENMFWYRQDPGLGLRLIYFSYDVKMKEKGDIPEGYSVSREKKERFSLILESASTNQTSMYLCASVPPTDPGVGHFGDGTRLSIL.

This sequence joins TRBV4-1 and TRBJ2-1, with 10 bases that match TRBD2. The V gene end was trimmed by 1 base and the J gene end by 7 bases; junction bases not matched to a gene: 4. CDR1 and CDR2 (germline): MGHRA, YSYEKL. The CDR3 loop spans 15 amino acids. As DNA, the CDR3 is TGCGCCAGCAGCCAAGTTGAACTAGCGGGGAATGAGCAGTTCTTC. Amino acids: CASSQVELAGNEQFF.

This chain links TRBV5-1 with TRBJ2-5; 7 bases are a match to TRBD2. Germline trimming cut 4 bases from V and 2 bases from J; bases unmatched to any gene: 8. The CDR3 contains 15 residues. CDR1 and CDR2 (germline): SGHRS, YFSETQ. The CDR3 DNA sequence: TGCGCCAGCAGCCGTGTCTGGGGGGGACAAGAGACCCAGTACTTC. This sequence encodes CASSRVWGGQETQYF.

The chain carries TRBV5-4 and TRBJ1-2, with 8 positions matching TRBD1. The V gene end was trimmed by 1 base and the J gene end by 4 bases; junction bases not matched to a gene: 9. The V gene's germline CDR1 is SGHNT and CDR2 YYREEE (reference sequence). The CDR3 consists of 16 residues. The chain's CDR3 is CASSLSAGQGIYGYTF. The CDR3 bases are TGTGCCAGCAGCTTGAGTGCTGGACAGGGCATCTATGGCTACACCTTC.

Points on this clone: The sample carries other DNA sequences with the same CDR3. The chain couples TRBV5-1 to TRBJ2-3; 11 bases map to TRBD2. The CDR3 sequence is 16 residues long. V shed 4 bases and J 0 bases; nucleotides not matched to a gene: 4. Germline assignment: CDR1 SGHRS and CDR2 YFSETQ. The CDR3 nucleotides are TGCGCCAGCAGCCCCCGACTAGCGGGGAGCACAGATACGCAGTATTTT. This encodes CASSPRLAGSTDTQYF.

The rearrangement uses TRBV19 and TRBJ1-5; the match to TRBD1 covers 9 bases. The V gene's germline CDR1 is LNHDA and CDR2 SQIVND (reference sequence). The CDR3 runs to 15 residues. The V gene end was trimmed by 3 bases and the J gene end by 6 bases; junction bases not matched to a gene: 6. The CDR3 bases are TGTGCCAGTAGTATTCTACAGGGGGCGCGTCAGCCCCAGCATTTT. It yields the protein CASSILQGARQPQHF.

CDR3 region: CASSRGTSGSSNEQFF. The CDR3 DNA is TGTGCCAGTAGCCGAGGGACTAGCGGGAGTAGTAATGAGCAGTTCTTC. This chain connects TRBV19 to TRBJ2-1; 14 bases are a match to TRBD2. J gave up 7 bases and V 6 bases, and 8 bases lay outside the gene matches. Germline values: CDR1 LNHDA, CDR2 SQIVND (reference sequence). The CDR3 consists of 16 residues.

The chain is built from TRBV19 and TRBJ2-2; 7 nucleotides line up with TRBD2. The length of the CDR3 is 13 residues. The V gene end was trimmed by 8 bases and the J gene end by 7 bases; junction bases not matched to a gene: 7. Per germline, CDR1 LNHDA and CDR2 SQIVND (reference sequence). The CDR3 loop is CASSRGSDGELFF. As DNA, the CDR3 is TGTGCCAGTTCTCGCGGGAGCGACGGGGAGCTGTTTTTT. Supplemented by reference TRBV19 and TRBJ2-2, the full variable domain reads DGGITQSPKYLFRKEGQNVTLSCEQNLNHDAMYWYRQDPGQGLRLIYYSQIVNDFQKGDIAEGYSVSREKKESFPLTVTSAQKNPTAFYLCASSRGSDGELFFGEGSRLTVL.

The CDR3 protein is CASSQTGGVYEQYF. CDR3 sequence (DNA): TGTGCCAGCAGCCAGACAGGGGGAGTCTACGAGCAGTACTTC. V is TRBV7-9 and J is TRBJ2-7; 9 bases align to TRBD1. The CDR3 is 14 residues long. Per germline, CDR1 SEHNR and CDR2 FQNEAQ (reference sequence). Trimming took 5 bases from V and 3 from J; bases not matched to a gene: 5.